This entry features one T cell receptor (beta chain) sequence. Its matching antigen is unknown. These data are taken from a study of identical twins. Study results and caveats: Within twin pairs, the out-of-frame alpha sequences they shared showed excess low generation probability. Researchers caution that invariant MAIT and iNKT cells could partly confound zero-insertion analyses. Cord blood beta clonotypes present at high abundance carried fewer insertions; no such pattern appeared in memory repertoires.

The germline V gene encodes CDR1 SQVTM and CDR2 ANQGSEA. Losses at the gene ends were 3 bases for V and 7 bases for J; bases not matched to a gene: 9. The CDR3 consists of 14 residues. TCRdb passed the 5' RACE reads through MiXCR, listing each CDR3 protein once. Altogether roughly 720,000 distinct CDR3 sequences are present, around a sixth being singletons, with the ten largest covering roughly 13%. These data are also associated with another study on T cells expressing NK-cell markers. That study reports: In several donors, dominant clonotypes made up about 25-60.1% of CD3+CD56-NKG2C+ cells.

The receptor was derived from a woman between 18 and 30 years old in good health. The chain has TRBV29-1 and TRBJ2-4; 7 bases align to TRBD1. Sample: PBMCs. The DNA of the CDR3 is TGCAGCGTTGACACAGGGGATTCTAGGAACATTCAGTACTTC. Protein sequence: CSVDTGDSRNIQYF.